The rows below give T cell receptor beta chains drawn from one sample of a study of cytomegalovirus exposure and HLA in healthy donors. Generated by immunoSEQ multiplex PCR, the TCRdb table keeps only in-frame clones and is missing some. Found here are around 160,000 clones, around 86% of them singletons; the top ten hold roughly 4%. Input material: PBMCs. These receptors originate from a man aged 50 to 59 in good health and CMV-seropositive. Both conserved end residues are part of each CDR3. D genes are given only for firm matches. A clone size is listed for some rows: how often the clone was seen (once, few, many), or a class if it is expanded.

size	V	D	J	CDR3	DNA
.	TRBV10-2	.	TRBJ1-1	CASSRDTYTEAFF	TGCGCCAGCAGTCGGGACACCTACACTGAAGCTTTCTTT
.	TRBV30	.	TRBJ1-1	CAWSESGEAFF	TGTGCCTGGAGTGAGAGTGGTGAAGCTTTCTTT
.	TRBV30	TRBD2	TRBJ2-5	CAWSLGTSGRQTQYF	TGTGCCTGGAGTCTCGGGACTAGCGGGAGACAGACCCAGTACTTC
.	TRBV7-7	.	TRBJ1-1	CASSPSEGTEAFF	TGTGCTAGCAGCCCCTCGGAGGGCACTGAAGCTTTCTTT
.	TRBV27	TRBD1	TRBJ2-2	CASSLTGLAGELFF	TGTGCCAGCAGTCTGACAGGGTTGGCCGGGGAGCTGTTTTTT
.	TRBV7-9	TRBD1	TRBJ1-3	CSSRGGPGNTIYF	TGTTCCAGCAGAGGGGGCCCTGGAAACACCATATATTTT
.	TRBV5-6	.	TRBJ2-7	CASSTYYEQYF	TGTGCCAGCAGCACCTACTACGAGCAGTACTTC
.	TRBV13	.	TRBJ2-7	CASSSTQGYEQYF	TGTGCCAGCAGCTCGACACAGGGATACGAGCAGTACTTC
.	TRBV29-1	.	TRBJ2-2	CSVDGAGELFF	TGCAGCGTTGACGGGGCCGGGGAGCTGTTTTTT
.	TRBV27	.	TRBJ2-7	CASSFSRGGEQYF	TGTGCCAGCAGTTTCTCCAGAGGCGGGGAGCAGTACTTC
.	TRBV28	.	TRBJ2-7	CASSLLKQGEQYF	TGTGCCAGCAGTCTTCTAAAGCAGGGCGAGCAGTACTTC
few	TRBV5-4	.	TRBJ1-2	CASSERSSDGYTF	TGTGCCAGCAGCGAGCGGAGTTCCGATGGCTACACCTTC
.	TRBV11-1	TRBD2	TRBJ2-1	CASSSGTSGGLEQFF	TGTGCCAGCAGCTCGGGGACTAGCGGGGGGTTGGAGCAGTTCTTC
.	TRBV2	TRBD2	TRBJ2-1	CASSRASGENEQFF	TGTGCCAGCAGTCGGGCTAGCGGAGAGAATGAGCAGTTCTTC
.	TRBV27	.	TRBJ2-7	CASSRYTGPYEQYF	TGTGCCAGCAGTCGGTATACAGGGCCCTACGAGCAGTACTTC
.	TRBV7-2	TRBD1	TRBJ2-7	CASSFPGQGNYEQYF	TGTGCCAGCAGCTTTCCGGGACAGGGTAACTACGAGCAGTACTTC
.	TRBV6-5	.	TRBJ2-7	CASSYSRFSSYEQYF	TGTGCCAGCAGTTACTCGCGCTTTTCCTCCTACGAGCAGTACTTC
once	TRBV6-5	TRBD1	TRBJ2-7	CASSYSNRGGYEQYF	TGTGCCAGCAGTTACTCGAACAGGGGCGGGTACGAGCAGTACTTC
.	TRBV11-2	TRBD1	TRBJ1-2	CASSPGTDLAGYTF	TGTGCCAGCAGCCCGGGGACAGACTTAGCGGGCTACACCTTC
.	TRBV7-6	TRBD2	TRBJ2-1	CASSLGAGGNNEQFF	TGTGCCAGCAGCTTAGGGGCGGGGGGCAACAATGAGCAGTTCTTC
.	TRBV7-6	.	TRBJ2-3	CASSLELTTTDTQYF	TGTGCCAGCAGCTTAGAGCTGACAACGACAGATACGCAGTATTTT
.	TRBV7-2	.	TRBJ2-1	CASSLMSGVGEQFF	TGTGCCAGCAGCTTAATGTCAGGGGTCGGCGAGCAGTTCTTC
.	TRBV18	.	TRBJ2-1	CASSDFNRVDEQFF	TGTGCCAGCTCCGATTTCAACAGGGTAGATGAGCAGTTCTTC
.	TRBV13	TRBD2	TRBJ2-2	CASSLGGLAGTGELFF	TGTGCCAGCAGCTTAGGGGGACTAGCGGGGACCGGGGAGCTGTTTTTT
.	TRBV19	TRBD1	TRBJ1-1	CASRNRGRTEAFF	TGTGCCAGTAGGAACAGGGGTAGGACTGAAGCTTTCTTT
.	TRBV11-2	.	TRBJ2-7	CASSLNSGEQYF	TGTGCCAGCAGTCTAAACAGTGGGGAGCAGTACTTC
.	TRBV5-4	TRBD1	TRBJ1-2	CASRQPGQGAPGGYTF	TGTGCCAGCAGACAACCGGGACAGGGGGCGCCCGGTGGCTACACCTTC
few	TRBV6-5	.	TRBJ1-1	CASSYSSAAGGAEAFF	TGTGCCAGCAGTTACTCCTCCGCGGCGGGGGGCGCTGAAGCTTTCTTT
.	TRBV19	TRBD1	TRBJ1-5	CASSARDSGFNQPQHF	TGTGCCAGTAGTGCCCGGGACAGCGGATTCAATCAGCCCCAGCATTTT
.	TRBV5-1	.	TRBJ2-2	CASSLDLAVTGELFF	TGCGCCAGCAGCTTGGATCTCGCAGTAACCGGGGAGCTGTTTTTT
.	TRBV27	TRBD1	TRBJ1-2	CASSLSGRQGVYGYTF	TGTGCCAGCAGTTTATCGGGTAGGCAGGGGGTCTATGGCTACACCTTC
.	TRBV9	.	TRBJ1-1	CASSVVTDYEAFF	TGTGCCAGCAGCGTAGTTACAGACTACGAAGCTTTCTTT
once	TRBV5-1	.	TRBJ2-2	CASSSPLGQSAGELFF	TGCGCCAGCAGCTCACCCCTCGGACAGTCGGCCGGGGAGCTGTTTTTT
.	TRBV2	TRBD2	TRBJ2-3	CASRTGGPVGDTQYF	TGTGCCAGCAGGACGGGGGGGCCAGTTGGAGATACGCAGTATTTT
once	TRBV4-1	TRBD1	TRBJ2-7	CASSQHPGQGVDEQYF	TGCGCCAGCAGCCAGCACCCGGGACAGGGGGTCGACGAGCAGTACTTC
.	TRBV4-1	TRBD2	TRBJ2-7	CASSRGALAGTYEQYF	TGCGCCAGCAGCCGAGGGGCACTAGCGGGAACCTACGAGCAGTACTTC
.	TRBV28	TRBD2	TRBJ2-7	CASTREEIYEQYF	TGTGCCAGCACGCGGGAGGAGATCTACGAGCAGTACTTC
few	TRBV10-3	TRBD2	TRBJ2-7	CAISEPRTSGRQYF	TGTGCCATCAGTGAGCCCAGGACTAGCGGGAGGCAGTACTTC
.	TRBV6-1	TRBD1	TRBJ1-2	CASREGQGVGYTF	TGTGCCAGCAGGGAGGGACAGGGGGTTGGCTACACCTTC
few	TRBV11-3	.	TRBJ1-1	CASSDTANTEAFF	TGTGCCAGCAGCGATACAGCGAACACTGAAGCTTTCTTT
.	TRBV19	.	TRBJ1-2	CASSDSYGYTF	TGTGCCAGTAGCGACAGCTATGGCTACACCTTC
.	TRBV28	TRBD2	TRBJ2-7	CASSLPQGAGNHEQYF	TGTGCCAGCAGTTTACCCCAGGGAGCGGGAAACCACGAGCAGTACTTC
.	TRBV10-1	.	TRBJ1-6	CASSEVSVGPSRHNSPLHF	TGCGCCAGCAGTGAGGTTAGCGTCGGACCCTCGCGGCATAATTCACCCCTCCACTTT
.	TRBV14	.	TRBJ1-1	CASSPLLQGPYTEAFF	TGTGCCAGCAGCCCCCTCTTACAGGGCCCCTACACTGAAGCTTTCTTT
.	TRBV5-6	.	TRBJ2-7	CASSLGVSYEQYF	TGTGCCAGCAGCTTAGGAGTCTCCTACGAGCAGTACTTC
.	TRBV30	.	TRBJ1-2	CAWTSGPGGGYTF	TGTGCCTGGACAAGCGGTCCGGGGGGTGGCTACACCTTC
.	TRBV30	TRBD2	TRBJ2-3	CAWSVGLAGADTQYF	TGTGCCTGGAGTGTGGGACTAGCGGGAGCAGATACGCAGTATTTT
.	TRBV10-3	.	TRBJ2-5	CAIRPGQLGETQYF	TGTGCCATCAGACCCGGACAGTTGGGGGAGACCCAGTACTTC
few	TRBV27	TRBD2	TRBJ2-5	CASRGTSRETQYF	TGTGCCAGCAGGGGGACTAGTCGAGAGACCCAGTACTTC
.	TRBV5-6	.	TRBJ1-3	CASSLDFSSGNTIYF	TGTGCCAGCAGCCTGGACTTTAGCTCTGGGAACACCATATATTTT
.	TRBV30	TRBD1	TRBJ2-6	CAWGTGFSGANVLTF	TGTGCCTGGGGGACAGGGTTCTCTGGGGCCAACGTCCTGACTTTC
.	TRBV27	TRBD2	TRBJ2-7	CASSPLAGADEQYF	TGTGCCAGCAGTCCACTAGCGGGAGCCGACGAGCAGTACTTC
.	TRBV7-9	TRBD2	TRBJ2-7	CASSFSAGFRWGLSYEQYF	TGTGCCAGCAGCTTTTCAGCCGGTTTTAGGTGGGGACTATCCTACGAGCAGTACTTC
.	TRBV5-6	.	TRBJ2-7	CASRSGEEYEQYF	TGTGCCAGCAGGTCCGGTGAGGAGTACGAGCAGTACTTC